This T cell receptor beta chain came from a study of blood T cells in healthy people across ages (dated by TCRdb to between 2014 and 2017). Study-wide context: In model experiments, template switching captured about one uniquely barcoded TCR beta cDNA molecule for every two T cells. Using deep sequencing normalized with unique cDNA molecular identifiers, the study measured how TCR beta repertoire diversity changes with age. The donors were divided into four age groups: young (average around 17 years), middle-aged (approximately 39), aged (approximately 62) and long-lived (more than 75). Two additional independent replicas of 1 million unique cDNA reads from the same blood draw were analyzed for two donors (one aged 18 to 29 and one aged 80 or older).

The roughly 39 donors, aged roughly 6 to 95 years, were systemically healthy Caucasian individuals from Russia. Each donor gave 8 to 10 milliliters of peripheral blood, drawn into EDTA-treated Vacutainer tubes. Ficoll-Paque density-gradient centrifugation was used to isolate PBMCs, with at least 7 million obtained per sample. Trizol reagent was used to extract total RNA from PBMCs, with at least 5.5 micrograms per sample. For every donor, flow cytometry on a PBMC aliquot measured the percentage of naive CD45RAhigh/CD27high T cells. Study-level results and caveats: As age increased, observed TCR beta diversity per million T cells dropped in a roughly linear way, and a significant reduction was already evident by age 40. Observed TCR beta diversity correlated strongly with the percentage of naive T cells measured by flow cytometry. The CMV infection status of donors was not known, potentially confounding age-related changes in expanded clonotypes. Estimates of total diversity based on one million sequenced T cells were considered lower bounds and underestimates. The long-lived group showed more naive CD4+ T cells, fewer expanded clones and increased TCR diversity than the aged group, suggesting age selection. Because profiling used bulk unsorted PBMCs, naive and antigen-experienced compartments could not be compared conclusively.

Library preparation employed 5' RACE. These reads were obtained on an Illumina HiSeq 2500. A second 7 to 11 cycle PCR used a sample-barcoded 5' primer and a J-beta primer mix. A unique molecular identifier was introduced onto each TCR beta cDNA molecule by a template-switch 5' adaptor carrying 12 random nucleotides. Each sample yielded at least 3 million CDR3-containing paired-end reads. First-strand cDNA was synthesized from all RNA with the Mint cDNA synthesis kit, primed by a TRBC-specific oligonucleotide. Following uracil-DNA glycosylase treatment, all cDNA underwent a first 18-cycle PCR with the universal primers M1SS and BC2_uni_R. Turning to the authors' computational methods: For normalization, 1 million high-quality reads were randomly selected from each sample, with every read carrying a distinct molecular identifier. Reads sharing molecular identifiers were discarded rather than binned into consensus sequences. MiTCR, set to a Q25 quality threshold and the strictest error-elimination algorithm, was used for CDR3 identification, clonotype clustering and error correction. A nonparametric unseen species model using Euler transformation provided a lower-bound estimate of total TCR beta diversity. TCRdb itself trimmed the public reads at Q25 with fastp, ran MiXCR and retained productive beta chains. Rows with a matching CDR3 protein are joined into one entry that keeps the most common DNA and genes. The V and J calls come from TCRdb's annotation, not from the publication. The sample table shows 600,000 to 1,000,000 distinct CDR3 sequences, and 25% are seen once. Clones ranked in the top ten supply 3% to 4.5% of the sample.

Comments on this clonotype: What antigen it recognizes has not been identified. No base quality information exists; no much larger clone differs at one position.

In addition, the sample was reused for a study of T cells of mothers and their children. The second study reports: Nine systemically healthy Caucasian individuals served as donors, namely three mothers together with their six children. cDNA synthesis consumed the entire amount of extracted RNA, loaded at 1.5 ug RNA in each 15 ul reaction. In the second PCR, the M1S primer added sample barcodes and 2-4 random nucleotides. More than 8 million TCR beta CDR3 reads were obtained from each mother, and about 3 million reads were obtained from each child. TCR recombination output is similarly shaped by thymic selection in related and unrelated pairs, with a minor effect exerted by inherited differences. Normalized repertoire overlap was always found to be slightly, but never significantly, higher in related mother-child pairs than in unrelated mother-child pairs. Persistent microchimeric T cell clones were not detected, at a sensitivity of 85 to 100 clones per million clonotypes. In the study, deep NGS was used to compare the TCR beta repertoires of mothers and children, and features distinguishing related mother-child pairs from unrelated individuals were sought. On average, the children were roughly 10 +/- 4 years old, while the mothers were approximately 40 +/- 4 years old. After adapter ligation with NEBNext reagents, the libraries were sequenced on Illumina HiSeq 2000 with 100+100 nt paired-end reads. To prevent cross-contamination, the mother and child libraries were prepared a month apart and were sequenced in separate runs. For each donor, somewhere between 500,000 and 2,000,000 distinct TCR beta clonotypes were identified. Naive TCR beta clonotypes were estimated from low-frequency clonotypes matched to each donor's FACS-determined naive share, without sorting.

Sequenced: blood. The sequence was obtained from a boy aged 10-17 years in good health.

The nucleotide sequence reads as follows: TGTGCCAGCAGTTTCTACAGCGATGGCTACACCTTC. This codes for CASSFYSDGYTF. This chain joins TRBV12-3 or TRBV12-4 to TRBJ1-2, with the D gene too uncertain to name. Including the terminal cysteine and phenylalanine, the CDR3 comprises 12 residues. Just the 36-base CDR3 DNA is kept, in frame starting at base 1. V sheds 3 bases and J sheds 6 bases, leaving 8 bases between their ends.